This note documents a single T cell receptor (beta chain) sequence. From germline, CDR1 is SGHVS and CDR2 FNYEAQ. The CDR3 is 15 residues long. J lost 0 bases, V lost 5 bases, and 1 base had no gene match. These data belong to a study of cytomegalovirus exposure and HLA in healthy donors. The PCR had 60 Vbeta and 13 Jbeta primers. Here immunoSEQ multiplex PCR was the method, and the copy in TCRdb shows in-frame clones only, minus some. The sample has some 190,000 clones, around 90% seen once. This receptor was obtained from a woman under 30 in good health and CMV-seronegative. Sequenced input: PBMCs. The rearrangement joins TRBV7-6 to TRBJ2-1, with TRBD2 matching 10 bases. Here the CDR3 reads CASSQREGSYNEQFF. Written as DNA, the CDR3 is TGTGCCAGCAGCCAGCGGGAGGGCTCCTACAATGAGCAGTTCTTC.